The source of this T cell receptor beta chain is a study of T cells in Graves' hyperthyroidism and ophthalmopathy. Amplification yielded TCR beta CDR3 regions, with RNA transcripts as the source. The TCR CDR3 first-round RT-PCR relied on the HTBI primer set. TCRdb independently ran MiXCR on the multiplex PCR reads; one entry per CDR3 protein. The sample contains about 840,000 distinct CDR3 sequences, roughly 40% of which appear only once. The V and J ends lost 1 base and 7 bases respectively, with 13 bases between them. Looked up from germline, CDR1 is SGHTA and CDR2 is FQGNSA. This CDR3 spans 14 amino acids.

This sequence joins TRBV7-2 and TRBJ2-5; D possibly uses TRBD1 or TRBD2 (6 bases each). The clonotype comes from a man aged 18-30 years with Graves' hyperthyroidism. Input material: blood. CDR3 nucleotide sequence: TGTGCCAGCAGCTTAGGGGGGGTAGGGGGGACCCAGTACTTC. Its protein product is CASSLGGVGGTQYF. Drawing the rest from reference TRBV7-2 and TRBJ2-5, the complete variable domain is GAGVSQSPSNKVTEKGKDVELRCDPISGHTALYWYRQSLGQGLEFLIYFQGNSAPDKSGLPSDRFSAERTGGSVSTLTIQRTQQEDSAVYLCASSLGGVGGTQYFGPGTRLLVL.